This record looks at one TCR beta chain sequence and its context. Its antigen is still unknown. The conserved closing phenylalanine or tryptophan is absent in this CDR3, likely reflecting a read error. No DNA is shown, since the ends of the CDR3 on it are uncertain; the CDR3 is the one TCRdb lists. The sample is drawn from a study of CD8+CD57+ T cells in acquired aplastic anemia listed by TCRdb under 2018. For the study in its entirety: A mean of 3.2 ug of DNA, ranging from roughly 0.2 to 27.4 ug, was extracted from sorted CD4+ and CD8+ cells. CD8+CD57+ expansion was defined as frequency above the mean frequency observed in healthy subjects. Paper-wide results and their limitations: Patients and healthy controls showed no significant difference in CD8+ Simpson's diversity (P=0.060). Some 31 CD8+ CDR3 sequences were shared between patients and controls but appeared highly expressed in patients and within their immunodominant clones.

Expansion of CD8+CD57+ cells had been shown by flow cytometry in the patients chosen for sequencing. Every patient had severe acquired aplastic anemia, diagnosed using the International Study of Aplastic Anemia and Agranulocytosis and Camitta criteria. No patient had received any therapy when blood was sampled. TCR repertoires of sorted CD4+ and CD8+ blood T cells from severe aplastic anemia patients and healthy subjects were deep-sequenced in the study. Patients were enrolled in the USA under clinicaltrials.gov protocols 00001620, 01623167, 00001397, 00071045, 00081523 and 00961064. Ficoll-Paque density gradient centrifugation was used to isolate peripheral blood mononuclear cells. Before DNA extraction, CD4+ and CD8+ T cells were sorted by FACS or by magnetic beads. A total of 16 residues make up the CDR3, ends included. CDR1 SNHLY and CDR2 FYNNEI were looked up in the germline V gene. Profiling of TCR beta VDJ combinations and CDR3 sequences used genomic DNA as the template. TCR repertoire sequencing was run on an Illumina HiSeq 2000. Concerning the study's data processing: TRBV/TRBJ rearrangement plots, CDR3 size and DJ length profiles, and Simpson's diversity index were used to evaluate the repertoires. The immunodominant clone was defined as the most abundant DNA sequence in deep sequencing data. CDR3 amino acid sequences were checked for sharing between subjects and were compared against published repertoires and the VDJdb database. TCRdb passed the public sequencing reads through fastp at Q25 and MiXCR, retaining productive beta sequences. Entries are consolidated by CDR3 protein sequence, retaining the most common genes and DNA. These V and J calls rely on TCRdb rather than the paper's analysis. The sample has 260,000 or so distinct CDR3 sequences on record, 65% to 90% of them singletons. The ten largest clones represent 35% to 50% of the sample.

This receptor was obtained from a human donor with aplastic anemia. Recombination joined TRBV2 with TRBJ1-6; the table's D call of TRBD1 was not tested on the DNA. The source material was sorted CD4+, CD8+, or CD8+CD57+ T cells (not recorded which) from PBMCs. The CDR3 protein is CASSPRGSSYEPYVHP.